Each of the 15 T cell receptor beta chains below was sequenced from the same sample in a study of identical twins. In TCRdb, the 5' RACE reads were re-called with MiXCR into one record per CDR3 protein. This sample carries a few hundred thousand distinct CDR3 sequences, approximately 17% of them seen once, and the ten largest clones take around 12%. Sequenced sample: naive T cells sorted from blood. These receptors originate from a man aged 45 to 65 in good health.

The chain couples TRBV20-1 to TRBJ2-7, with 10 bases matching TRBD1. The CDR3 has 11 residues. V shed 3 bases and J 12 bases; nucleotides not matched to a gene: 5. The germline V gene encodes CDR1 DFQATT and CDR2 SNEGSKA (reference sequence). CDR3 nucleotides: TGCAGTGCTAGGGGGACAGGGGAGTGGTACTTC. Encoded protein: CSARGTGEWYF.

This clonotype was found many times. The gene calls are TRBV18 and TRBJ2-5; perhaps TRBD1 as D (6 bases). This CDR3 has 12 residues. Trimming cost V 3 bases and J 5 bases, with 7 bases left between them. Germline loops: CDR1 KGHSH, CDR2 LQKENI. The CDR3 bases are TGTGCCAGCTCACCGCAGGGGGAGACCCAGTACTTC. Translating gives CASSPQGETQYF.

This clonotype was found many times. The genes are TRBV4-2 and TRBJ2-3; maybe TRBD1 (5 bases). V lost 0 bases to trimming and J lost 8 bases, with 18 bases between them. Germline CDR1 is LGHNA and CDR2 is YNFKEQ. CDR3 length: 16 residues. The CDR3 spells CASSQEVLAFGATQYF. The CDR3 nucleotides read TGTGCCAGCAGCCAAGAAGTTTTGGCTTTTGGGGCTACGCAGTATTTT.

This chain joins TRBV28 and TRBJ2-6; D gene uncertain. Germline V CDR1 and CDR2: MDHEN, SYDVKM. This CDR3 has 16 residues. Trimming left V 5 bases short and J 0 bases short, with 11 bases between. This chain's CDR3 is CASSALQSSGANVLTF. The CDR3 nucleotides are TGTGCCAGCAGTGCCTTACAGAGCTCTGGGGCCAACGTCCTGACTTTC.

The chain joins TRBV9 to TRBJ2-3; D remains ambiguous. The CDR3 consists of 14 residues. Looked up from germline, CDR1 is SGDLS and CDR2 is YYNGEE. V was trimmed by 4 bases and J by 0 bases, leaving 9 bases between them. This CDR3 reads CASSPPFSTDTQYF. The CDR3 DNA follows: TGTGCCAGCAGCCCCCCGTTTAGCACAGATACGCAGTATTTT. Looking up the rest from reference TRBV9 and TRBJ2-3 gives the full variable domain: DSGVTQTPKHLITATGQRVTLRCSPRSGDLSVYWYQQSLDQGLQFLIQYYNGEERAKGNILERFSAQQFPDLHSELNLSSLELGDSALYFCASSPPFSTDTQYFGPGTRLTVL.

This clonotype was detected only a few times. The J gene is TRBJ2-7, the V gene TRBV4-1; possible D gene TRBD1, 6 bases. Per germline, CDR1 MGHRA and CDR2 YSYEKL. V lost 0 bases and J lost 5, with 17 bases in between. The CDR3 runs to 16 residues. DNA for the CDR3: TGCGCCAGCAGCCAAGAAGGCCGGCAGGGGATACACGAGCAGTACTTC. Protein: CASSQEGRQGIHEQYF.

The rearrangement joins TRBV27 to TRBJ1-6; 8 bases are shared with TRBD1. The CDR3 spans 18 residues. Germline CDR1 and CDR2: MNHEY and SMNVEV (reference sequence). After removal of 0 bases from V and 10 bases from J, the junction contained 14 bases not matched to a gene. CDR3: CASSLSIMGGQGESPLHF. CDR3 sequence (DNA): TGTGCCAGCAGTTTATCGATAATGGGAGGACAGGGTGAATCACCCCTCCACTTT.

The gene calls are TRBV4-2 and TRBJ2-1; D remains unclear. The ends were cut back, 4 bases at V and 9 bases at J, with 10 bases in the middle. Germline V gives CDR1 LGHNA, CDR2 YNFKEQ. The CDR3 loop spans 12 amino acids. The CDR3 is CASSRVDSEQFF. The CDR3 DNA reads as TGTGCCAGCAGCCGAGTGGATTCTGAGCAGTTCTTC.

This clonotype was counted between two and nine times. The chain uses TRBV4-1 and TRBJ1-2; no firm D call. The CDR3 covers 16 residues. The ends were cut back, 0 bases at V and 1 base at J, with 12 bases in the middle. Per germline, CDR1 MGHRA and CDR2 YSYEKL. This chain's CDR3 is CASSQEVTDRNYGYTF. The CDR3, as DNA: TGCGCCAGCAGCCAAGAGGTCACCGACCGTAACTATGGCTACACCTTC.

This chain joins TRBV28 and TRBJ2-2; D gene unclear. Germline V gives CDR1 MDHEN, CDR2 SYDVKM. Deletions cut 5 bases from V and 5 bases from J, with 6 bases between. This CDR3 has 12 amino acids. CDR3 nucleotide sequence: TGTGCCAGCAGTCTCCCAACCGGGGAGCTGTTTTTT. Translating gives CASSLPTGELFF.

The chain recombines TRBV18 with TRBJ1-1, with unresolved D. The CDR3 consists of 15 residues. V shed 0 bases and J shed 4 bases, with 12 bases lying between them. The germline gives CDR1 KGHSH, CDR2 LQKENI. CDR3 sequence: CASSPPNNQGTEAFF. In nucleotides, the CDR3 is TGTGCCAGCTCACCACCGAATAACCAAGGCACTGAAGCTTTCTTT. The complete variable domain, with remaining parts taken from reference TRBV18 and TRBJ1-1, reads NAGVMQNPRHLVRRRGQEARLRCSPMKGHSHVYWYRQLPEEGLKFMVYLQKENIIDESGMPKERFSAEFPKEGPSILRIQQVVRGDSAAYFCASSPPNNQGTEAFFGQGTRLTVV.

There are many counts of this clonotype. This chain links TRBV7-2 with TRBJ1-1, with no clear D. Germline lookup yields CDR1 SGHTA and CDR2 FQGNSA. The CDR3 consists of 13 residues. The germline V and J ends were trimmed by 2 bases and 4 bases, with 8 bases remaining between them. CDR3 coding DNA: TGTGCCAGCAGCTTACAACAAATCACTGAAGCTTTCTTT. The encoded protein is CASSLQQITEAFF. Filled out from reference TRBV7-2 and TRBJ1-1, the complete variable domain reads GAGVSQSPSNKVTEKGKDVELRCDPISGHTALYWYRQSLGQGLEFLIYFQGNSAPDKSGLPSDRFSAERTGGSVSTLTIQRTQQEDSAVYLCASSLQQITEAFFGQGTRLTVV.

V usage is TRBV4-1 and J usage is TRBJ2-7, with 10 bases aligning to TRBD1. V trimming: 0 bases; J trimming: 5 bases; junction bases outside the gene matches: 1. Germline V CDR1 and CDR2: MGHRA, YSYEKL. The CDR3 is 14 residues long. The CDR3 is CASSQEGQGNEQYF. The CDR3 DNA reads TGCGCCAGCAGCCAAGAGGGACAGGGGAACGAGCAGTACTTC.

The genes are TRBV6-1 and TRBJ2-5, with 9 positions matching TRBD2. There are 18 residues in the CDR3. Germline CDR1 MNHNS, CDR2 SASEGT. V lost 8 bases and J lost 0; bases outside the gene matches: 16. CDR3 region: CASQKRWTSEANQETQYF. CDR3 coding DNA: TGTGCCAGCCAAAAAAGATGGACTAGCGAGGCCAACCAAGAGACCCAGTACTTC.

The chain is built from TRBV6-6 and TRBJ2-3; TRBD1 might be the D (6 bases). The CDR3 spans 13 residues. Per the germline V gene, CDR1 is MNHNY and CDR2 is SVGAGI (reference sequence). Deletions cut 6 bases from V and 2 bases from J, with 9 bases between. The CDR3 DNA reads TGTGCCAGCAGGTACAGGGCCACAGATACGCAGTATTTT. Its translation is CASRYRATDTQYF.